Detailed here is one T cell receptor beta chain. Germline V gene data show CDR1 as MNHEY and CDR2 as SMNVEV (reference sequence). Deletions cut 5 bases from V and 9 bases from J, with 11 bases between. CDR3 length: 12 residues. This entry comes from a study of blood T cell repertoires in COVID-19. About the research overall: PBMCs, B-cell-depleted T cells, or T cells provided the cDNA or gDNA that made up the material.

Some clones are missing from TCRdb's copy, which holds only in-frame ones; the method was immunoSEQ multiplex PCR. The sample lists fewer than 200,000 clones, about 74% occurring once. The receptor was isolated from a man aged 60 to 69 with acute or convalescent COVID-19. Input material: peripheral blood. This chain links TRBV27 with TRBJ2-1; no clear D gene. The CDR3 sequence is CASSRPAIEQFF. The CDR3 coding sequence is TGTGCCAGCAGTCGTCCCGCTATTGAGCAGTTCTTC.